The rows below give T cell receptor beta chains drawn from one sample of a study of PD-L1 blockade in urothelial cancer. Some clones are missing from TCRdb's copy, which holds only in-frame ones; the method was immunoSEQ multiplex PCR. Of some 49,000 clones listed, approximately 90% are singletons. This specimen consisted of PBMCs, obtained around atezolizumab (anti-PD-L1) treatment. Receptors were obtained from a man between 60 and 75 years old with urothelial cancer. Each CDR3 is given with its conserved first and last residue. A D gene is named only where the DNA matches it firmly. Clone size appears in some rows only: once, few, many, or a class for an expanded clone.

CDR3aa,CDR3nt,j_gene,v_gene,d_gene,abundance
CASSLSAGGGNEQFF,TGCGCCAGCAGCTTATCGGCTGGGGGAGGCAATGAGCAGTTCTTC,TRBJ2-1,TRBV5-1,NA,NA
CASSPGGTLYGYTF,TGTGCCAGTAGCCCGGGAGGGACCCTCTATGGCTACACCTTC,TRBJ1-2,TRBV19,NA,NA
CAWSPGDSVYNSPLHF,TGTGCCTGGAGTCCCGGGGACAGCGTCTATAATTCACCCCTCCACTTT,TRBJ1-6,TRBV30,TRBD1,NA
CAWAGTSARNEQFF,TGTGCCTGGGCCGGGACTAGCGCTCGCAATGAGCAGTTCTTC,TRBJ2-1,TRBV30,TRBD2,NA
CASSLDGQGGDEQYF,TGTGCCAGCAGCTTGGATGGACAGGGAGGCGACGAGCAGTACTTC,TRBJ2-7,TRBV5-6,TRBD1,few
CASSYSTGVGNSPLHF,TGTGCCAGCAGTTACTCGACAGGGGTAGGGAATTCACCCCTCCACTTT,TRBJ1-6,TRBV6-5,TRBD1,NA
CASSFGEPSQPQHF,TGCGCCAGCAGCTTCGGGGAACCAAGCCAGCCCCAGCATTTT,TRBJ1-5,TRBV5-1,NA,NA
CASSYGGARNSPLHF,TGTGCCAGCAGTTACGGGGGGGCGAGGAATTCACCCCTCCACTTT,TRBJ1-6,TRBV6-5,NA,NA
CASSLLGGRVQYF,TGTGCCAGCAGCTTATTGGGGGGGCGGGTGCAGTACTTC,TRBJ2-7,TRBV7-9,NA,NA
CARPGAEGYTF,TGTGCCAGACCGGGAGCGGAAGGCTACACCTTC,TRBJ1-2,TRBV6-5,NA,NA
CASSSGGGNSPLHF,TGTGCCAGCAGCTCCGGTGGGGGGAATTCACCCCTCCACTTT,TRBJ1-6,TRBV7-9,NA,NA
CASSSKTENYGYTF,TGTGCCAGCAGCTCAAAGACAGAGAACTATGGCTACACCTTC,TRBJ1-2,TRBV5-8,NA,once
CASSYSRTNSNQPQHF,TGTGCCAGCAGTTACTCGCGGACAAATAGCAATCAGCCCCAGCATTTT,TRBJ1-5,TRBV6-5,NA,NA
CASSLPGQKNNEQFF,TGTGCCAGCAGTTTACCGGGACAGAAGAACAATGAGCAGTTCTTC,TRBJ2-1,TRBV27,TRBD1,NA
CASSLGPGVVNTGELFF,TGTGCCAGCAGCTTAGGCCCCGGGGTGGTTAACACCGGGGAGCTGTTTTTT,TRBJ2-2,TRBV7-6,NA,NA
CASSFTLAAQETQYF,TGTGCCAGCAGCTTTACACTAGCAGCCCAAGAGACCCAGTACTTC,TRBJ2-5,TRBV11-3,NA,NA
CASTSRGGSEKLFF,TGTGCCAGCACCTCCCGGGGGGGCAGTGAAAAACTGTTTTTT,TRBJ1-4,TRBV5-8,NA,NA